The 23 T cell receptor beta chains below were found in one sample sequenced in a study of T cells after yellow fever vaccination. One entry per CDR3 protein, called by TCRdb with MiXCR from the 5' RACE reads. The table includes about 260,000 distinct CDR3 sequences, about 5.2% detected once. Sequencing was performed on CD4+ T cells sorted from PBMCs, taken on the day of the yellow fever booster vaccination. The receptors were gathered from a young man who received the YFV17D yellow fever vaccine.

This clonotype has just a few counts. V usage is TRBV2 and J usage is TRBJ1-1; D not certain. Germline lookup yields CDR1 SNHLY and CDR2 FYNNEI. Trimming took 7 bases from V and 0 from J, leaving 9 bases between them. The CDR3 covers 13 residues. The CDR3 bases are TGTGCCAGCATATGGGAGCTGAACACTGAAGCTTTCTTT. Translation: CASIWELNTEAFF.

The chain couples TRBV3-1 to TRBJ2-3; the match to TRBD2 covers 9 bases. The J segment lost 1 base and the V segment lost 4 bases, leaving 6 bases of the junction unmatched. CDR3 size: 16 residues. CDR1 is LGHDT and CDR2 is YNNKEL in the germline V gene (reference sequence). CDR3 DNA sequence: TGTGCCAGCAGCCCCTGGGTAGCGGGGGGCACAGATACGCAGTATTTT. Translated, it gives CASSPWVAGGTDTQYF.

The rearrangement joins TRBV5-1 to TRBJ1-4; a possible D gene is TRBD1 (5 bases). The CDR3 consists of 15 residues. V was pared by 2 bases and J by 2 bases, with 10 bases between. Per germline, CDR1 SGHRS and CDR2 YFSETQ. The CDR3 DNA sequence: TGCGCCAGCAGCTTAAGCAGGGTGACTAATGAAAAACTGTTTTTT. This gives the protein CASSLSRVTNEKLFF.

The sample holds many counts of this clonotype. The CDR3 loop reads CASSFTGAKETQYF. The CDR3 nucleotides read TGTGCCAGCAGCTTTACCGGGGCCAAAGAGACCCAGTACTTC. The chain links TRBV7-6 to TRBJ2-5; D is tentatively TRBD1 or TRBD2 (5 bases each). The CDR3 spans 14 residues. Germline V gene data show CDR1 as SGHVS and CDR2 as FNYEAQ. Trimming cost V 3 bases and J 3 bases, with 11 bases left between them. Full variable domain (missing parts from reference TRBV7-6 and TRBJ2-5): GAGVSQSPRYKVTKRGQDVALRCDPISGHVSLYWYRQALGQGPEFLTYFNYEAQQDKSGLPNDRFSAERPEGSISTLTIQRTEQRDSAMYRCASSFTGAKETQYFGPGTRLLVL.

This clonotype was detected ten times or more. This chain connects TRBV4-2 to TRBJ2-1, with TRBD2 matching over 7 bases. The germline V gene encodes CDR1 LGHNA and CDR2 YNFKEQ. CDR3 size: 17 residues. The J segment lost 0 bases and the V segment lost 2 bases, leaving 7 bases of the junction unmatched. CDR3: CASSQTTSGDSYNEQFF. The CDR3 region has the DNA TGTGCCAGCAGCCAAACGACAAGCGGGGACTCCTACAATGAGCAGTTCTTC.

The chain recombines TRBV5-4 with TRBJ2-3; D might be TRBD2 (5 bases). Germline CDR1 reads SGHNT; CDR2 reads YYREEE (reference sequence). V was clipped by 0 bases and J by 0 bases, with 11 bases between them. CDR3 length: 16 residues. CDR3 DNA: TGTGCCAGCAGCTTGGGATCGCGGACTAGCACAGATACGCAGTATTTT. Translated: CASSLGSRTSTDTQYF.

The genes are TRBV7-6 and TRBJ2-5; 9 bases match TRBD1. The V segment lost 5 bases and the J segment 6 bases; nucleotides outside the gene matches: 7. CDR3 length: 14 residues. Germline V lookup: CDR1 SGHVS, CDR2 FNYEAQ. The CDR3 loop reads CASSDGTGTKTQYF. CDR3 DNA sequence: TGTGCCAGCAGCGACGGGACAGGGACCAAGACCCAGTACTTC.

V usage is TRBV7-3 and J usage is TRBJ2-3; 11 bases are a match to TRBD2. CDR3 length: 15 amino acids. Germline CDR1 SGHTA, CDR2 FQGTGA. J was trimmed by 4 bases and V by 3 bases; bases with no gene match: 3. The CDR3 loop is CASSFFSGGADTQYF. In DNA form, the CDR3 reads TGTGCCAGCAGCTTTTTTAGCGGGGGGGCAGATACGCAGTATTTT.

This clonotype was picked up many times. The chain employs TRBV25-1 and TRBJ2-1, with 9 positions matching TRBD2. The trim removed 4 bases at V and 10 bases at J, leaving 8 bases unmatched. Germline V CDR1 and CDR2: MGHDK, SYGVNS. The CDR3 is 14 amino acids. The CDR3 coding sequence is TGTGCCAGCAGTGTGAAGCGGGGGGAATCGGAGCAGTTCTTC. Translating it yields CASSVKRGESEQFF.

This clonotype was found many times. This chain joins TRBV6-6 and TRBJ1-1, with a tentative D call TRBD1 (5 bases). V was shortened by 0 bases and J by 1 base, with 6 bases between the two germline ends. CDR3 size: 14 residues. Germline V gene sequence: CDR1 MNHNY, CDR2 SVGAGI (reference sequence). The CDR3, as DNA: TGTGCCAGCAGTTACTCGACAGCGAACACTGAAGCTTTCTTT. Translating gives CASSYSTANTEAFF.

This clonotype was seen at least ten times. The chain employs TRBV5-1 and TRBJ2-1; perhaps TRBD2 as D (6 bases). V was clipped by 5 bases and J by 6 bases, with 12 bases between them. This CDR3 has 13 amino acids. Looked up from germline, CDR1 is SGHRS and CDR2 is YFSETQ. CDR3 region: CASRAGPGNEQFF. Written as DNA, the CDR3 is TGCGCCAGCAGGGCGGGACCCGGCAATGAGCAGTTCTTC. Combining the CDR3 with reference TRBV5-1 and TRBJ2-1 gives the whole variable domain KAGVTQTPRYLIKTRGQQVTLSCSPISGHRSVSWYQQTPGQGLQFLFEYFSETQRNKGNFPGRFSGRQFSNSRSEMNVSTLELGDSALYLCASRAGPGNEQFFGPGTRLTVL.

This clonotype was detected a few times. The rearrangement uses TRBV29-1 and TRBJ1-2; TRBD1 is a possible D gene (6 bases). Deletions cut 6 bases from V and 7 bases from J, with 21 bases between. CDR1 is SQVTM and CDR2 is ANQGSEA in the germline V gene. The CDR3 is 14 amino acids. CDR3 residues: CSVPTTGGAIGYTF. The CDR3 DNA reads TGCAGCGTACCAACCACCGGGGGCGCGATTGGCTACACCTTC.

The genes are TRBV4-1 and TRBJ2-1; the D gene could be TRBD1 or TRBD2 (5 bases each). V lost 2 bases and J lost 4, with 15 bases in between. The CDR3 runs to 16 residues. Looked up from germline, CDR1 is MGHRA and CDR2 is YSYEKL. The CDR3: CASSQTTRDPYNEQFF. In DNA form, the CDR3 reads TGCGCCAGCAGCCAAACAACCCGGGACCCATACAATGAGCAGTTCTTC.

The chain is built from TRBV3-1 and TRBJ1-1; 8 nucleotides match TRBD1. V shed 6 bases and J 0 bases; nucleotides not matched to a gene: 3. Looked up from germline, CDR1 is LGHDT and CDR2 is YNNKEL (reference sequence). The CDR3 loop spans 14 amino acids. The CDR3, as DNA: TGTGCCAGCAGGGGGACAGGACTGAACACTGAAGCTTTCTTT. Protein sequence: CASRGTGLNTEAFF. Looking up the rest from reference TRBV3-1 and TRBJ1-1 gives the full variable domain: DTAVSQTPKYLVTQMGNDKSIKCEQNLGHDTMYWYKQDSKKFLKIMFSYNNKELIINETVPNRFSPKSPDKAHLNLHINSLELGDSAVYFCASRGTGLNTEAFFGQGTRLTVV.

This clonotype has just a few counts. The J gene is TRBJ2-2, the V gene TRBV6-5; TRBD2 is a possible D gene (6 bases). This CDR3 is 14 amino acids long. Germline V lookup: CDR1 MNHEY, CDR2 SVGAGI. The ends were cut back, 6 bases at V and 8 bases at J, with 16 bases in the middle. The CDR3 sequence is CASRPGGVGGELFF. The DNA for the CDR3 is TGTGCCAGCAGGCCTGGCGGGGTGGGGGGGGAGCTGTTTTTT.

V usage is TRBV6-2 or TRBV6-3 and J usage is TRBJ1-5, with TRBD1 as a possible D gene (5 bases). The germline V and J ends were trimmed by 10 bases and 4 bases, with 17 bases remaining between them. This CDR3 has 14 amino acids. Germline CDR1 is MNHEY and CDR2 is SVGEGT. The CDR3 sequence is CATNGGTRNQPQHF. For the CDR3, the DNA is TGTGCCACCAACGGGGGAACACGAAATCAGCCCCAGCATTTT.

This clonotype was seen a handful of times. This chain links TRBV6-1 with TRBJ2-5; the D is unclear. The CDR3 totals 16 residues. Deletions cut 1 base from V and 5 bases from J, with 17 bases between. The germline gives CDR1 MNHNS, CDR2 SASEGT. CDR3 in DNA: TGTGCCAGCAGTGAAGGATCTTCAGTCCTTGGGGAGACCCAGTACTTC. This encodes CASSEGSSVLGETQYF.

The chain uses TRBV7-2 and TRBJ2-5; D may be TRBD1 or TRBD2 (5 bases each). The V end was cut by 8 bases, the J end by 1 base, with 14 bases between. CDR1 is SGHTA, CDR2 FQGNSA, per germline. The CDR3 length is 14 residues. The DNA for the CDR3 is TGTGCCAGCTACCCGGGACCCTTCCAAGAGACCCAGTACTTC. This codes for CASYPGPFQETQYF.

This clonotype was recorded a few times. This chain links TRBV5-4 with TRBJ1-1; D gene uncertain. The CDR3 runs 14 residues. Trimming stripped 4 bases from V and 0 bases from J, with 10 bases between. The V gene's germline CDR1 is SGHNT and CDR2 YYREEE (reference sequence). The CDR3 coding sequence is TGTGCCAGCAGCCCCTTGGAGGTGAACACTGAAGCTTTCTTT. This translates into CASSPLEVNTEAFF.

This clonotype was counted between two and nine times. The V and J genes are TRBV6-2 or TRBV6-3 and TRBJ2-1, with 7 bases aligning to TRBD1. J gave up 9 bases and V 4 bases, and 9 bases lay outside the gene matches. Germline-derived CDR1 and CDR2 are MNHEY and SVGEGT. The CDR3 has 14 residues. The CDR3 DNA is TGTGCCAGCAGTTGGGGACAGCGGAAGGGTGAGCAGTTCTTC. Translating gives CASSWGQRKGEQFF.

The V gene is TRBV6-5, the J gene TRBJ2-7, with 8 bases matching TRBD2. Trimming at V came to 7 bases and at J to 5 bases, leaving 13 bases not matched to a gene. The CDR3 runs to 15 residues. Germline V gives CDR1 MNHEY, CDR2 SVGAGI. This chain's CDR3 is CASKPPGGWGDEQYF. CDR3 bases: TGTGCCAGCAAACCACCGGGGGGGTGGGGTGACGAGCAGTACTTC.

At least ten counts were recorded for this clonotype. The chain carries TRBV4-2 and TRBJ2-5, with 13 bases identical to TRBD2. Germline V gene data show CDR1 as LGHNA and CDR2 as YNFKEQ. The CDR3 runs to 16 residues. V shed 4 bases, J shed 2 bases, and the junction held 4 bases outside the gene matches. The DNA of the CDR3 is TGTGCCAGCAGCCTTTTGACTAGCGGGGGGCAAGAGACCCAGTACTTC. It codes for CASSLLTSGGQETQYF.

The chain employs TRBV6-6 and TRBJ1-3, with D unclear. V was shortened by 6 bases and J by 0 bases, with 9 bases between the two germline ends. This CDR3 has 14 residues. Germline V gives CDR1 MNHNY, CDR2 SVGAGI (reference sequence). CDR3 in amino acids: CASRNTRSGNTIYF. Written as DNA, the CDR3 is TGTGCCAGCAGAAACACGCGCTCTGGAAACACCATATATTTT.